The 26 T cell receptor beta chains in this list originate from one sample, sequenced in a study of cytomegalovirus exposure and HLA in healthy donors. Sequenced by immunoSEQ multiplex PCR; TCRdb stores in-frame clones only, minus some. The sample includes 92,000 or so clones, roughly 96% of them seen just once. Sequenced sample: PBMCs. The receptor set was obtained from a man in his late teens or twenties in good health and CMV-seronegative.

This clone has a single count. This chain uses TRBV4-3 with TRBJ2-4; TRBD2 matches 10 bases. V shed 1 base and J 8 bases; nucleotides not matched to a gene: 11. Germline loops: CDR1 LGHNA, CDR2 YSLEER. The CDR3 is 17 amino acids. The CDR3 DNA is TGCGCCAGCAGCCAAGGGAAGTCTAGCGGGAGAGAGGACATTCAGTACTTC. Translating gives CASSQGKSSGREDIQYF.

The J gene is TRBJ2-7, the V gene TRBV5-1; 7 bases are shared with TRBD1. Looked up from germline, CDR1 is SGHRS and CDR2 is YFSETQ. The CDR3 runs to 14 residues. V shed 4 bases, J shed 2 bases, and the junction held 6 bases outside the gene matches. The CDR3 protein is CASSQRDRAYEQYF. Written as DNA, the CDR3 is TGCGCCAGCAGCCAAAGGGACAGAGCCTACGAGCAGTACTTC.

CDR3 region: CASSTGLADYNEQFF. In nucleotides, the CDR3 is TGTGCCAGTAGTACGGGACTAGCGGACTACAATGAGCAGTTCTTC. The V gene is TRBV19, the J gene TRBJ2-1; TRBD2 matches 11 bases. V lost 4 bases and J lost 3; bases outside the gene matches: 2. The CDR3 is made up of 15 amino acids. Germline CDR1 reads LNHDA; CDR2 reads SQIVND (reference sequence).

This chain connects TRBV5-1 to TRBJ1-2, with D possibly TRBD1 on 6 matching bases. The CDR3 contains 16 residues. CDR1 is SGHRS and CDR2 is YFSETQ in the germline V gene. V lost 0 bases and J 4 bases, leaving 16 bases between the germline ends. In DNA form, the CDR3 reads TGCGCCAGCAGCTTGGGCCTCCGGGGGGCTGGCTATGGCTACACCTTC. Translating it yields CASSLGLRGAGYGYTF. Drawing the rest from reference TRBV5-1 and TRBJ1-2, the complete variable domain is KAGVTQTPRYLIKTRGQQVTLSCSPISGHRSVSWYQQTPGQGLQFLFEYFSETQRNKGNFPGRFSGRQFSNSRSEMNVSTLELGDSALYLCASSLGLRGAGYGYTFGSGTRLTVV.

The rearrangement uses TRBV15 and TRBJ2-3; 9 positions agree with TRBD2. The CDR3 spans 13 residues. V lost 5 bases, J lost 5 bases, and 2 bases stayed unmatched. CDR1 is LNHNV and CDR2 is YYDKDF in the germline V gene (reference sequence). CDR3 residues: CATSELAGDTQYF. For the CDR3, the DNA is TGTGCCACCAGCGAACTAGCGGGAGATACGCAGTATTTT.

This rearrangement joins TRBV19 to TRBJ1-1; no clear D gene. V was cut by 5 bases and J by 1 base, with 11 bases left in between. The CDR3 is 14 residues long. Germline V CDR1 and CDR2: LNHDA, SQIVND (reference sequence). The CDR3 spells CASSRGSANTEAFF. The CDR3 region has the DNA TGTGCCAGTAGTCGCGGCTCGGCGAACACTGAAGCTTTCTTT.

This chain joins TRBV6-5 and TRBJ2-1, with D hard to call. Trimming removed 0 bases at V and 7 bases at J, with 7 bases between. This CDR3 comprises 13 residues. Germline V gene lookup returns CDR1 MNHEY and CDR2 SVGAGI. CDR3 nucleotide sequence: TGTGCCAGCAGTTACTCGACCGGGAATGAGCAGTTCTTC. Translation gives CASSYSTGNEQFF.

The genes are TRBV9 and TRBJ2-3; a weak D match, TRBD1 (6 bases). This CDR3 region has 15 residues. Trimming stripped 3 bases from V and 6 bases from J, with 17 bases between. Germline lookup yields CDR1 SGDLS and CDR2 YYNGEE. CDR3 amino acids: CASSGRQVLGDTQYF. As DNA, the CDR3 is TGTGCCAGCAGCGGGCGACAGGTCCTTGGGGATACGCAGTATTTT.

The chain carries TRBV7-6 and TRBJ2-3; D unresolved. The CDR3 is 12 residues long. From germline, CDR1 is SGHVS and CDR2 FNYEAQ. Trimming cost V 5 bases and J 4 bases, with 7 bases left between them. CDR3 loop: CASSPPADTQYF. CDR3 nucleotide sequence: TGTGCCAGCAGCCCTCCCGCAGATACGCAGTATTTT.

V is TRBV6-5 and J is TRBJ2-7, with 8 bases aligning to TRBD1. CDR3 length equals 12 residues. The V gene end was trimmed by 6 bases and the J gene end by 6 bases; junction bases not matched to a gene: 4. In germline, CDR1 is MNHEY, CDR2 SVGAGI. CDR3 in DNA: TGTGCCAGCAGCCGACAGGGGCTCGAGCAGTACTTC. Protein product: CASSRQGLEQYF.

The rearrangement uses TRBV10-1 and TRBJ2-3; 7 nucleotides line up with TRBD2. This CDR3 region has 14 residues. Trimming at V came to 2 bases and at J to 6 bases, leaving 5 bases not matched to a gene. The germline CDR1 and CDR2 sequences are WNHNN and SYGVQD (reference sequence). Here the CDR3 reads CASSERLARDTQYF. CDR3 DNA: TGCGCCAGCAGTGAGAGACTAGCCAGGGATACGCAGTATTTT.

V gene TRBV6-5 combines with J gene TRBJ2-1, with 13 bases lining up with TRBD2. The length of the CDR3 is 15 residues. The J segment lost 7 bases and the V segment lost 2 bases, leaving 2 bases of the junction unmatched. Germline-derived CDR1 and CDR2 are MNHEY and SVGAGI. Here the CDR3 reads CASSYGTSGMNEQFF. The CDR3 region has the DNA TGTGCCAGCAGTTACGGGACTAGCGGGATGAATGAGCAGTTCTTC.

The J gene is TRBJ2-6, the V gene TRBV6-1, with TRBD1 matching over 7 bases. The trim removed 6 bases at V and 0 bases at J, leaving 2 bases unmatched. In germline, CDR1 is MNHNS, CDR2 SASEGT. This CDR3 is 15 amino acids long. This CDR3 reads CASSGTASGANVLTF. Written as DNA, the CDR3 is TGTGCCAGCAGCGGGACAGCCTCTGGGGCCAACGTCCTGACTTTC.

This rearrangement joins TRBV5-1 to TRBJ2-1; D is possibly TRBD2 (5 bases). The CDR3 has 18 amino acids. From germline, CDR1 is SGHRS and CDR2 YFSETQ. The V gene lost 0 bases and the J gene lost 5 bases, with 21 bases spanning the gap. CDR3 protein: CASSLGIFVKTGNNEQFF. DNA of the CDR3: TGCGCCAGCAGCTTGGGTATCTTTGTCAAAACGGGGAACAATGAGCAGTTCTTC.

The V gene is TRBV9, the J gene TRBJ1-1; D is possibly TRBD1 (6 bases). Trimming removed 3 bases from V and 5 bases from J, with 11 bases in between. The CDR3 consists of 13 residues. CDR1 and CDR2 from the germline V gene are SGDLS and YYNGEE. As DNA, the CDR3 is TGTGCCAGCAGCGCATGGGACAAGACTGAAGCTTTCTTT. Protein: CASSAWDKTEAFF.

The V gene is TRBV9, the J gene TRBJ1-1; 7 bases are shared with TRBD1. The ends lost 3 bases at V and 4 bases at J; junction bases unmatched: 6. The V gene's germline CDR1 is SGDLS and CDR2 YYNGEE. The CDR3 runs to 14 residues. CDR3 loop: CASSARQGLTEAFF. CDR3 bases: TGTGCCAGCAGCGCTAGACAGGGACTCACTGAAGCTTTCTTT.

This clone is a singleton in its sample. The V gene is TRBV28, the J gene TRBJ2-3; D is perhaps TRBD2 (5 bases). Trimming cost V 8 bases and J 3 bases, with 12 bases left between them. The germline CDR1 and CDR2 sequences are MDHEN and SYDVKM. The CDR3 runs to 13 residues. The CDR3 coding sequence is TGTGCCAGCCGAACGCCGGGGACAGATACGCAGTATTTT. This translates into CASRTPGTDTQYF.

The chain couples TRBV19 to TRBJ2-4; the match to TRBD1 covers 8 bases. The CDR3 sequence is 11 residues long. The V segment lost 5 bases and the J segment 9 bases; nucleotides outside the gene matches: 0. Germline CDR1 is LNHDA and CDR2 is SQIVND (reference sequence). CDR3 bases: TGTGCCAGTAGTGGGACAGGCATTCAGTACTTC. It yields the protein CASSGTGIQYF. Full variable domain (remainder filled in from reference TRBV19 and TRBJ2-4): DGGITQSPKYLFRKEGQNVTLSCEQNLNHDAMYWYRQDPGQGLRLIYYSQIVNDFQKGDIAEGYSVSREKKESFPLTVTSAQKNPTAFYLCASSGTGIQYFGAGTRLSVL.

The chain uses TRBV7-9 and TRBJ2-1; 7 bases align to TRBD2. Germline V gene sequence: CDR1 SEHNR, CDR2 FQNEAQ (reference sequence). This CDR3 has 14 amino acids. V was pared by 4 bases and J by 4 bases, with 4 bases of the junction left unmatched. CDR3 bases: TGTGCCAGCAGCTGGGGGACTATTTACAATGAGCAGTTCTTC. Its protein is CASSWGTIYNEQFF.

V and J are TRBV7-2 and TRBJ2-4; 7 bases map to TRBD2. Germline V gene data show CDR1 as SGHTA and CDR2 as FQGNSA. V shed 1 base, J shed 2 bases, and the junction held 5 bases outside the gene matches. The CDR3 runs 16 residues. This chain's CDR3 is CASSLDPAGTKNIQYF. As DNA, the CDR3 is TGTGCCAGCAGCTTAGATCCAGCGGGGACCAAAAACATTCAGTACTTC.

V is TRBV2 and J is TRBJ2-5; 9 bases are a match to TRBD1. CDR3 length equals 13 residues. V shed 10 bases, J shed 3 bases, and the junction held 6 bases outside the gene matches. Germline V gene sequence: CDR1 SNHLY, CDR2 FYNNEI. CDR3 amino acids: CATSRTGEETQYF. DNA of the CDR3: TGTGCCACCTCCAGGACAGGGGAAGAGACCCAGTACTTC.

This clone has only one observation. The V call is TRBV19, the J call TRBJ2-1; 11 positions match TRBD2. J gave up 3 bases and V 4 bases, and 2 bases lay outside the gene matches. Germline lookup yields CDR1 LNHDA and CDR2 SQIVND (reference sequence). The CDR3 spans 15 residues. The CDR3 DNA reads TGTGCCAGTAGTAGGGGACTAGCGGACTACAATGAGCAGTTCTTC. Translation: CASSRGLADYNEQFF.

CDR3 DNA sequence: TGCAGCGTTCCCGGGACAGGGGGTGATCAGCCCCAGCATTTT. Its translation is CSVPGTGGDQPQHF. V is TRBV29-1 and J is TRBJ1-5; 11 bases are a match to TRBD1. The CDR3 runs 14 residues. From germline, CDR1 is SQVTM and CDR2 ANQGSEA. Trimming removed 5 bases from V and 5 bases from J; junction bases left unmatched: 5.

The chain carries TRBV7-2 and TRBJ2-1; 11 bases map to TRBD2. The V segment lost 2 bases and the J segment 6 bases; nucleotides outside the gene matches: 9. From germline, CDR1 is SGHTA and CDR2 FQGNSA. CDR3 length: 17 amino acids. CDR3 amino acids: CASSLSLAGGATNEQFF. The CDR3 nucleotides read TGTGCCAGCAGCTTAAGCTTAGCGGGAGGGGCTACCAATGAGCAGTTCTTC.

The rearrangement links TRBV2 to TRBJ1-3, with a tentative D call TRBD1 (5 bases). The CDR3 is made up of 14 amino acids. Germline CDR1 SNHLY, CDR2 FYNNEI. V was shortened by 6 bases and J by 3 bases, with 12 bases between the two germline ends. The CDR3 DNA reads TGTGCCAGCAGGGGGCTGCGGGGTGGAAACACCATATATTTT. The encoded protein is CASRGLRGGNTIYF.

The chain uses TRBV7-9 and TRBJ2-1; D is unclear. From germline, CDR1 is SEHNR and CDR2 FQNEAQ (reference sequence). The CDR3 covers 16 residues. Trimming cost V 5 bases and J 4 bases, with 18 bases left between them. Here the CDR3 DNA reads TGTGCCAGCAGCGGAGAGTTTCCTTCCGTATACAATGAGCAGTTCTTC. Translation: CASSGEFPSVYNEQFF. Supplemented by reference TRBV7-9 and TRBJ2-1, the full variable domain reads DTGVSQNPRHKITKRGQNVTFRCDPISEHNRLYWYRQTLGQGPEFLTYFQNEAQLEKSRLLSDRFSAERPKGSFSTLEIQRTEQGDSAMYLCASSGEFPSVYNEQFFGPGTRLTVL.